Listed below are T cell receptor beta chains from one sample, sequenced in a study of T cells in Graves' hyperthyroidism and ophthalmopathy. TCRdb reprocessed the multiplex PCR reads with MiXCR, giving one entry per CDR3 protein. The repertoire includes a few hundred thousand distinct CDR3 sequences, roughly 46% of them detected once, and around 7.7% sits in the top ten. Sequenced material: peripheral blood or thyroid tissue (not recorded which). These receptors were taken from a woman younger than 35 with Graves' hyperthyroidism. CDR3s include the opening cysteine and the closing phenylalanine or tryptophan. The D gene is left open where the match is weak. Expanded clones are given a class, and other clones once, few, many or no size at all.

size: many
J: TRBJ2-2
D: -
V: TRBV20-1
CDR3: CSVSAGITGELFF
DNA: TGCAGTGTATCCGCGGGAATCACCGGGGAGCTGTTTTTT

size: -
J: TRBJ2-3
D: -
V: TRBV7-9
CDR3: CASSWVVTQYF
DNA: TGTGCCAGCAGCTGGGTAGTAACGCAGTATTTT

size: -
J: TRBJ1-2
D: TRBD1
V: TRBV19
CDR3: CASSLDRLDGYTF
DNA: TGTGCCAGTAGTCTGGACAGGCTCGATGGCTACACCTTC

size: -
J: TRBJ2-3
D: -
V: TRBV29-1
CDR3: CSVENPSTDTQYF
DNA: TGCAGCGTTGAAAATCCTAGCACAGATACGCAGTATTTT

size: many
J: TRBJ2-5
D: -
V: TRBV7-6
CDR3: CASSSVGGPETQYF
DNA: TGTGCCAGCAGCAGCGTCGGGGGCCCAGAGACCCAGTACTTC

size: many
J: TRBJ2-5
D: -
V: TRBV12-3/TRBV12-4
CDR3: CASSFGTSETQYF
DNA: TGTGCCAGCAGTTTTGGGACATCAGAGACCCAGTACTTC

size: few
J: TRBJ1-5
D: -
V: TRBV7-9
CDR3: CASSQDLPPGFYSNQPQHF
DNA: TGCGCCAGCAGCCAAGATCTCCCCCCAGGCTTCTATAGCAATCAGCCCCAGCATTTT

size: -
J: TRBJ2-1
D: -
V: TRBV5-1
CDR3: CASSLAGRHLPYNEQFF
DNA: TGTGCCAGCAGCTTGGCGGGACGCCACTTGCCCTACAATGAGCAGTTCTTC

size: many
J: TRBJ1-4
D: TRBD1
V: TRBV6-5
CDR3: CASSDRSGQPNLNEKLFF
DNA: TGTGCCAGCAGTGACAGATCGGGACAGCCGAACCTTAATGAAAAACTGTTTTTT

size: -
J: TRBJ1-1
D: -
V: TRBV6-6
CDR3: CASSYLRTELNTEAFF
DNA: TGTGCCAGCAGTTACCTAAGGACGGAATTGAACACTGAAGCTTTCTTT

size: many
J: TRBJ1-2
D: -
V: TRBV29-1
CDR3: CSVEVGVNYGYTF
DNA: TGCAGCGTTGAAGTGGGGGTTAACTATGGCTACACCTTC

size: many
J: TRBJ2-7
D: -
V: TRBV7-9
CDR3: CASTSTDSYEQYF
DNA: TGTGCCAGCACCTCGACGGACTCCTACGAGCAGTACTTC

size: -
J: TRBJ1-1
D: -
V: TRBV15
CDR3: CATSSLGQEFEAFF
DNA: TGTGCCACCAGCAGCTTGGGACAAGAATTTGAAGCTTTCTTT

size: many
J: TRBJ1-1
D: -
V: TRBV27
CDR3: CASSLSGLGWTEAFF
DNA: TGTGCCAGCAGTTTATCGGGCCTTGGCTGGACTGAAGCTTTCTTT

size: many
J: TRBJ2-5
D: TRBD2
V: TRBV20-1
CDR3: CSARDPSGSYETQYF
DNA: TGCAGTGCTAGAGATCCTAGCGGGAGTTATGAGACCCAGTACTTC

size: -
J: TRBJ2-6
D: -
V: TRBV20-1
CDR3: CSATASTF
DNA: TGCAGTGCAACCGCCTCGACTTTC

size: few
J: TRBJ2-2
D: -
V: TRBV7-2
CDR3: CASSPNTAVGELFF
DNA: TGTGCCAGCAGCCCCAACACGGCGGTCGGGGAGCTGTTTTTT

size: many
J: TRBJ2-1
D: -
V: TRBV15
CDR3: CATSRGWDEQFF
DNA: TGTGCCACCAGCAGAGGATGGGATGAGCAGTTCTTC

size: many
J: TRBJ1-5
D: -
V: TRBV6-5
CDR3: CASSYSPVGNQPQHF
DNA: TGTGCCAGCAGTTATAGTCCAGTAGGCAATCAGCCCCAGCATTTT

size: many
J: TRBJ1-4
D: -
V: TRBV20-1
CDR3: CSATDRILKLFF
DNA: TGCAGTGCAACAGACAGGATCTTAAAACTGTTTTTT

size: -
J: TRBJ2-7
D: TRBD2
V: TRBV10-2
CDR3: CASVIREAGSDEQYF
DNA: TGCGCCAGTGTCATCCGGGAGGCGGGGTCGGATGAGCAGTACTTC

size: few
J: TRBJ2-1
D: -
V: TRBV7-2
CDR3: CASSQTDNEQFF
DNA: TGTGCCAGCAGCCAGACTGACAATGAGCAGTTCTTC

size: -
J: TRBJ2-2
D: TRBD1
V: TRBV20-1
CDR3: CSATETGGDTGELFF
DNA: TGCAGTGCTACCGAGACAGGGGGTGACACCGGGGAGCTGTTTTTT

size: -
J: TRBJ2-3
D: TRBD2
V: TRBV7-6
CDR3: CASSSLAGRSPDTQYF
DNA: TGTGCCAGCAGCTCACTAGCGGGAAGATCGCCAGATACGCAGTATTTT

size: many
J: TRBJ2-7
D: TRBD2
V: TRBV20-1
CDR3: CSALSASGLQSGYEQYF
DNA: TGCAGTGCTCTCTCTGCTAGCGGGCTTCAATCGGGGTACGAGCAGTACTTC

size: many
J: TRBJ2-2
D: -
V: TRBV9
CDR3: CASSVGQSRTGELFF
DNA: TGTGCCAGCAGCGTAGGCCAGAGCCGCACCGGGGAGCTGTTTTTT